This T cell receptor beta chain was sequenced during a study of Ad26.COV2.S vaccination and SARS-CoV-2 variants. Findings of the study overall: Breadth, reportedly substantial, characterized the spike-specific CD8+ and CD4+ T cell responses after vaccination. Recipients given vaccine exceeded placebo recipients in spike-specific TCR breadth.

Profiling relied on immunoSEQ multiplex PCR, and the TCRdb table lists in-frame clones only, not all of them. The data contain over 100,000 clones, around three quarters of them singletons. Concerning this clone: As yet, its antigen is unknown.

Sequencing used peripheral blood, obtained after recovery from COVID-19. This receptor was obtained from a human donor who had recovered from COVID-19.

The CDR3 nucleotides read TGTGCCAGCAGCTCGCGGACAGGGGGCGCGTGGACTGAAGCTTTCTTT. It encodes CASSSRTGGAWTEAFF. The gene calls are TRBV11-2 and TRBJ1-1; 11 bases align to TRBD1. J gave up 5 bases and V 4 bases, and 9 bases lay outside the gene matches. In germline, CDR1 is SGHAT, CDR2 FQNNGV. CDR3 size: 16 residues.